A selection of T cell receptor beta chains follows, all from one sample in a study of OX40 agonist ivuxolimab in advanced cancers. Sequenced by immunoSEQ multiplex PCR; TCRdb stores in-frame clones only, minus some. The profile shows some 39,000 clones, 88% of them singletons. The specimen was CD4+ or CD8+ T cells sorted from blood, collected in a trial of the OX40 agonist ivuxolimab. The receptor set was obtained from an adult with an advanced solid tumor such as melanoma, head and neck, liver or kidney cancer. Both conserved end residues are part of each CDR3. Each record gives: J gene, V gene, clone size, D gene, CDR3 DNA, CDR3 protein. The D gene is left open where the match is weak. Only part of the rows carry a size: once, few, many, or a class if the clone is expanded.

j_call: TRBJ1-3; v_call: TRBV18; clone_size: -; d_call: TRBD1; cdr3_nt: TGTGCCAGCTCACCACCTGGGACAGGCTACACCATATATTTT; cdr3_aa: CASSPPGTGYTIYF
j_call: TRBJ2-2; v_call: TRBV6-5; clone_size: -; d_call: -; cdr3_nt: TGTGCCAGCAGTTACCTGGCGGAGGGCACCGGGGAGCTGTTTTTT; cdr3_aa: CASSYLAEGTGELFF
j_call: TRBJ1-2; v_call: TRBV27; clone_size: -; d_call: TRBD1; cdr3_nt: TGTGCCAGCGGACGAATGGACAGGGACTACTATGGCTACACCTTC; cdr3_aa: CASGRMDRDYYGYTF
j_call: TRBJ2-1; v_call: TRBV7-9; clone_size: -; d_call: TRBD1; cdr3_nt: TGTGCCAGCAGCTTCAGGGACAGGGATGGCGATGAGCAGTTCTTC; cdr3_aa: CASSFRDRDGDEQFF
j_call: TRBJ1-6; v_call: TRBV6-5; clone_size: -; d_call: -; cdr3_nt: TGTGCCAGCAGTTACTCGCGGGGGTCACCCCTCCACTTT; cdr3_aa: CASSYSRGSPLHF
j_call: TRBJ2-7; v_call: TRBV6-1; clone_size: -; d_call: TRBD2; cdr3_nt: TGTGCCAGCAGTCCGGGGGGGGTCTACGAGCAGTACTTC; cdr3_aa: CASSPGGVYEQYF
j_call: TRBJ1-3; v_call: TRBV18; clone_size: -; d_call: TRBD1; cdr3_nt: TGTGCCAGCTCACCCCCGGGACAGGGAAACACCATATATTTT; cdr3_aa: CASSPPGQGNTIYF
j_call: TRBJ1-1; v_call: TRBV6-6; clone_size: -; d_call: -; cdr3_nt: TGTGCCAGCAGTCCGGACTTAAGAACTGAAGCTTTCTTT; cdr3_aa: CASSPDLRTEAFF
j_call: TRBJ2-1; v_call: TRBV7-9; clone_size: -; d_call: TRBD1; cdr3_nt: TGTGCCAGCAGCTTAGGGGACAGGGGGCCCTACAATGAGCAGTTCTTC; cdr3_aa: CASSLGDRGPYNEQFF
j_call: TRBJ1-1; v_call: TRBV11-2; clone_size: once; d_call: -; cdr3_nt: TGTGCCAGCAGTTATACGGACAGCGGGTTTGAAGCTTTCTTT; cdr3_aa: CASSYTDSGFEAFF
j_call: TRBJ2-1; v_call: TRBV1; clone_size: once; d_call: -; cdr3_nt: TGCGCCAGCAGCCATAAGGTAGAATCGGGCTCCCGAGTCTCCTACAATGAGCAGTTCTTC; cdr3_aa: CASSHKVESGSRVSYNEQFF
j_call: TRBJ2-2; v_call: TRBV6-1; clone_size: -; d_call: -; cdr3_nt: TGTGCCAGCAGTGAGGGGGTTCCCGGGGAGCTGTTTTTT; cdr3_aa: CASSEGVPGELFF
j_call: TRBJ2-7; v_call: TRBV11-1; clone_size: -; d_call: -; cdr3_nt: TGTGCCAGCAGCCACCCAGGGGCTCGGAGCTCCTACGAGCAGTACTTC; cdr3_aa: CASSHPGARSSYEQYF
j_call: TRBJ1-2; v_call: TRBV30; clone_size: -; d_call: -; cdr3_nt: TGTGCCTGGAAGCAAGGGACCAAGGCTCCTGGCTACACCTTC; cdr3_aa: CAWKQGTKAPGYTF
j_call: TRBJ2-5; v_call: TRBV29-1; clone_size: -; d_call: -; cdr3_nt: TGCAGCGTTGGACTTGTAGAGACCCAGTACTTC; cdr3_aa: CSVGLVETQYF
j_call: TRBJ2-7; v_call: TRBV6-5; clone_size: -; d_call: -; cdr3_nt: TGTGCCAGCAGTTGGGTTGGGCAGGCAAGCTACGAGCAGTACTTC; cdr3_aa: CASSWVGQASYEQYF
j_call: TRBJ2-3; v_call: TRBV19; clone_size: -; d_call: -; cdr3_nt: TGTGCCAGTAGTCGTAGGGGTAGGGATACGCAGTATTTT; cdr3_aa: CASSRRGRDTQYF
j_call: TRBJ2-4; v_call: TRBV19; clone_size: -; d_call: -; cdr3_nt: TGTGCCAGTAGTATCCCAGGGAAACAAAACATTCAGTACTTC; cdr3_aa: CASSIPGKQNIQYF
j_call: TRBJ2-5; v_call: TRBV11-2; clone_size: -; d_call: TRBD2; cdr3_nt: TGTGCCAGCAGCGGTCTAGCGGGAGACGGGGAGACCCAGTACTTC; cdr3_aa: CASSGLAGDGETQYF
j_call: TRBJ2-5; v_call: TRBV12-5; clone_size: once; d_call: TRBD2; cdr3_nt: TGTGCTAGTGGTTTATCCCCGACGACTAGCGGGGCCCAAGAGACCCAGTACTTC; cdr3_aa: CASGLSPTTSGAQETQYF
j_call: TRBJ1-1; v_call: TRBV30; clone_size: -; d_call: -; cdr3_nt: TGTGCCGGAACTACTGGTGGTTTGGACACTGAAGCTTTCTTT; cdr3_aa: CAGTTGGLDTEAFF
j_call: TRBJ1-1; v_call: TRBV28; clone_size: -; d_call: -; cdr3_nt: TGTGCCAGCAGCCTCATAATGAACACTGAAGCTTTCTTT; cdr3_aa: CASSLIMNTEAFF
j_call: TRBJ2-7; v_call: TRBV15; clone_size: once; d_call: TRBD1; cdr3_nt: TGTGCCACCGGGGTAGGGGACAGGCGGTACGAGCAGTACTTC; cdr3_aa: CATGVGDRRYEQYF
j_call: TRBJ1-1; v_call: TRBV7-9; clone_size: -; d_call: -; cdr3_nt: TGTGCCAGCAGCTTAATTGCCACGAACACTGAAGCTTTCTTT; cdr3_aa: CASSLIATNTEAFF
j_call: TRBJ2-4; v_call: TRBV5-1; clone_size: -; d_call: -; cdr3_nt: TGCGCCAGCAGCTTCGGAGAGGCCAAAAACATTCAGTACTTC; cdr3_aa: CASSFGEAKNIQYF
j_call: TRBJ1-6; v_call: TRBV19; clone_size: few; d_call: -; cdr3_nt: TGTGCCAGTCAAGATAGGGGAAATTCACCCCTCCACTTT; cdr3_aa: CASQDRGNSPLHF
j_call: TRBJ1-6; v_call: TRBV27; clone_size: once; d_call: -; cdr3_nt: TGTGCCAGCAGTTTTAAAACAGCAGGAGGAGCCCCCTATAATTCACCCCTCCACTTT; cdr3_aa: CASSFKTAGGAPYNSPLHF
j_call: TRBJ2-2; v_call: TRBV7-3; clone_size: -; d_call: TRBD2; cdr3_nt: TGTGCCAGCAGCTTAATGGTGTCTAGCGGGAGCGCGTACACCGGGGAGCTGTTTTTT; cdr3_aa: CASSLMVSSGSAYTGELFF
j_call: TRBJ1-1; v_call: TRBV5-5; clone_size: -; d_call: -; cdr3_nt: TGTGCCAGCAGCTTGAGGTTGTCGCCCAACACTGAAGCTTTCTTT; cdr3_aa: CASSLRLSPNTEAFF
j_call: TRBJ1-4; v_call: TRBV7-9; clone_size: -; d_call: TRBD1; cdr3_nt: TGTGCCAGCAGCCCATACAGGGGTTCAGTCGAAAAACTGTTTTTT; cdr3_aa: CASSPYRGSVEKLFF
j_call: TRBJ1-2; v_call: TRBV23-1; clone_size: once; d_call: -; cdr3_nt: TGCGCCAGCAGTCAATCTTGGCTTCACAGGAACAAGAGAGATGGCTACACCTTC; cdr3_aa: CASSQSWLHRNKRDGYTF
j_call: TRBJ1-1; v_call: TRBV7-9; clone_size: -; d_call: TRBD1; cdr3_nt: TGTGCCAGCAGCGCCAGACAGGGGAGAACAGAAGCTTTCTTT; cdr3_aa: CASSARQGRTEAFF
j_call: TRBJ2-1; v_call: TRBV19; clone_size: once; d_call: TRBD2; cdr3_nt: TGTGCCAGTAGTATTCCCGGACTAGCGGGGGGGCGTGAGCAGTTCTTC; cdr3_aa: CASSIPGLAGGREQFF
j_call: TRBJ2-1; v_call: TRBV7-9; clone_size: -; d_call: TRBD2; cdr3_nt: TGTGCCAGCAGCCCAGGGACTAGCGGGACTCGGTTCTTC; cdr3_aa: CASSPGTSGTRFF
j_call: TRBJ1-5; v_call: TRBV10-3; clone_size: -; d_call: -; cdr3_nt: TGTGCCAGCAGTTACGGGCACAGCGTGGGGGGCGATCAGCCCCAGCATTTT; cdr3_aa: CASSYGHSVGGDQPQHF
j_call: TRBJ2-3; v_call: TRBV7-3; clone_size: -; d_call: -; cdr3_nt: TGTGCCAGCAGCGCCTTGGCTTCCCGAGCGACAGATACGCAGTATTTT; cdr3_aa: CASSALASRATDTQYF
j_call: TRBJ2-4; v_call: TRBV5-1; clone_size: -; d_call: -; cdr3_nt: TGCGCCAGCAGCTTGGGGCCGGGAACCCAAAACATTCAGTACTTC; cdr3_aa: CASSLGPGTQNIQYF
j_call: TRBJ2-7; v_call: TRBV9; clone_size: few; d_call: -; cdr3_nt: TGTGCCAGCAGCCCAACGACGACTCCCCACGAGCAGTACTTC; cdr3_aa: CASSPTTTPHEQYF
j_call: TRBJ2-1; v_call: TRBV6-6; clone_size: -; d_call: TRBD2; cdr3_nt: TGTGCCAGCAGTTACGGGACTAGCGGTGAGCAGTTCTTC; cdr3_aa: CASSYGTSGEQFF
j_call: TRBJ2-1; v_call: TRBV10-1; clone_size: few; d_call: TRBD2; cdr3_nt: TGCGCCAGCAGTGAGTCGAGACTAGCGGGAGTGAGTGAGCAGTTCTTC; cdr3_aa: CASSESRLAGVSEQFF